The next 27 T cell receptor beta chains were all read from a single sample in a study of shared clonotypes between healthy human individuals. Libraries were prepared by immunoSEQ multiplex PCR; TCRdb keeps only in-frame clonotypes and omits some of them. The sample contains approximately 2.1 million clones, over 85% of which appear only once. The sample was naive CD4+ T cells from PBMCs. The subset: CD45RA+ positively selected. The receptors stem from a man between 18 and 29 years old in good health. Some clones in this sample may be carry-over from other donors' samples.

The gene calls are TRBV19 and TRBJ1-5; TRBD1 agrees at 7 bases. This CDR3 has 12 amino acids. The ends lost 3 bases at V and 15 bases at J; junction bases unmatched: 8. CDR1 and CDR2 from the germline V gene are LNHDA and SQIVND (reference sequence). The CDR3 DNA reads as TGTGCCAGTAGTATGCCCAGGGGGTCCCTGCATTTT. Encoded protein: CASSMPRGSLHF.

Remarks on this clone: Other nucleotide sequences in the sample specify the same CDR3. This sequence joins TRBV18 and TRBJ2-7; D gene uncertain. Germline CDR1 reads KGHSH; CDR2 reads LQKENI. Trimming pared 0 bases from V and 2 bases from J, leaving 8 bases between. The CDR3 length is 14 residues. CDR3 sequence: CASSPPTGTYEQYF. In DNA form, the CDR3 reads TGTGCCAGCTCACCACCGACGGGCACCTACGAGCAGTACTTC.

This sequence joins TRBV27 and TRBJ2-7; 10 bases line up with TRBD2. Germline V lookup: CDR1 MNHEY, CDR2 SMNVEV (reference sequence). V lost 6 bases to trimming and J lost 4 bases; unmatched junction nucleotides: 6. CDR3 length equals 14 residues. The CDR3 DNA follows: TGTGCCAGCAGCCCACTAGCGGGACGTTACGAGCAGTACTTC. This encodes CASSPLAGRYEQYF.

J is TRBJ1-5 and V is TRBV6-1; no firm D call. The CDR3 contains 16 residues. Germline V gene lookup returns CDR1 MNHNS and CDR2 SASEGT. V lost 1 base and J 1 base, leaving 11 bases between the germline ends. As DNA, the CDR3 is TGTGCCAGCAGTGAAGTTGGGTATCTCAGCAATCAGCCCCAGCATTTT. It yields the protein CASSEVGYLSNQPQHF.

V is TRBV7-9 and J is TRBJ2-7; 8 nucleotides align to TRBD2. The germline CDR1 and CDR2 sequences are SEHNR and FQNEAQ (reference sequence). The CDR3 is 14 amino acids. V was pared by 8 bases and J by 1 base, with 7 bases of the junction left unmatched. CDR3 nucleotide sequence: TGTGCCAGCTCCCGGGAGGGGAAATCCTACGAGCAGTACTTC. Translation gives CASSREGKSYEQYF.

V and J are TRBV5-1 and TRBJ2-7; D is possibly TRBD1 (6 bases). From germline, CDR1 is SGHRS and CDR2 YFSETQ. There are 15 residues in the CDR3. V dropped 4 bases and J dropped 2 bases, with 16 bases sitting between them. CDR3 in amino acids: CASSPGGGTTYEQYF. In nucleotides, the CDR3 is TGCGCCAGCAGCCCTGGGGGCGGAACCACCTACGAGCAGTACTTC.

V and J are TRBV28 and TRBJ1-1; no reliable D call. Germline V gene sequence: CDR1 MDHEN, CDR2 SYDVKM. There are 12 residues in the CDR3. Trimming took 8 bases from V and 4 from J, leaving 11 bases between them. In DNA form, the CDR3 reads TGTGCCAGCCGTGGACCGACCACTGAAGCTTTCTTT. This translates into CASRGPTTEAFF. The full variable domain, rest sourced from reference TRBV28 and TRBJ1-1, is DVKVTQSSRYLVKRTGEKVFLECVQDMDHENMFWYRQDPGLGLRLIYFSYDVKMKEKGDIPEGYSVSREKKERFSLILESASTNQTSMYLCASRGPTTEAFFGQGTRLTVV.

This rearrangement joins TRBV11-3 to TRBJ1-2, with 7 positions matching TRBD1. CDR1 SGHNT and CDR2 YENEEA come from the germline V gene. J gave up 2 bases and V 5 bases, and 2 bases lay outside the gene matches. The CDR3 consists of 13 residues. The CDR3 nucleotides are TGTGCCAGCAGCCAGGGACAGAACTATGGCTACACCTTC. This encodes CASSQGQNYGYTF.

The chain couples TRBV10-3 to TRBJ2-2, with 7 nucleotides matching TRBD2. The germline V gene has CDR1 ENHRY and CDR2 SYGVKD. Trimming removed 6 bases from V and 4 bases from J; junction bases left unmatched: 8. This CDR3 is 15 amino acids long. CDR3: CAISPTSASTGELFF. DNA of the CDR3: TGTGCCATCAGCCCCACTAGCGCGAGCACCGGGGAGCTGTTTTTT.

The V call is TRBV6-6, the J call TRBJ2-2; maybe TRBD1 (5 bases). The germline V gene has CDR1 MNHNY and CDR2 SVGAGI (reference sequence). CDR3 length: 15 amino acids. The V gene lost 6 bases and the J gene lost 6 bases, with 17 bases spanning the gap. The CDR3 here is CASREIGHFSGELFF. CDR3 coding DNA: TGTGCCAGCAGAGAAATTGGACACTTCTCCGGGGAGCTGTTTTTT.

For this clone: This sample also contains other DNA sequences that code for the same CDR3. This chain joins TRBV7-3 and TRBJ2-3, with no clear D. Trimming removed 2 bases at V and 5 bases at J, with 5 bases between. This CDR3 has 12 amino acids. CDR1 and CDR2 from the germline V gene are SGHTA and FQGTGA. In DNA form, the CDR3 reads TGTGCCAGCAGCTTACTGGGAGATACGCAGTATTTT. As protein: CASSLLGDTQYF.

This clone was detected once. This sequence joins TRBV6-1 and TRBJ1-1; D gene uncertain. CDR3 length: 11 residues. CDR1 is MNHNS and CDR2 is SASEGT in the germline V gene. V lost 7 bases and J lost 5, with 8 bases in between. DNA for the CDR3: TGTGCCAGCACTGGGGAAACTGAAGCTTTCTTT. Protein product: CASTGETEAFF.

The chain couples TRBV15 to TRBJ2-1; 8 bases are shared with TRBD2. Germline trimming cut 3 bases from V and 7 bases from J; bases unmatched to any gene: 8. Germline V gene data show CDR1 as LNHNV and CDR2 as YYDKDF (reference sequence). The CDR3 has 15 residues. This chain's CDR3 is CATSRGSGTLNEQFF. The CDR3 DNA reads TGTGCCACCAGCAGGGGTAGCGGGACCTTAAATGAGCAGTTCTTC.

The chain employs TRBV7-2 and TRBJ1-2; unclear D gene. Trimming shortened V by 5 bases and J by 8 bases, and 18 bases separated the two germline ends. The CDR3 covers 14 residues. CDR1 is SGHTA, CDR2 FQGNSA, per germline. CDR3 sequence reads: CASSPRTEGRGYTF. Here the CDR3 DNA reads TGTGCCAGCAGCCCGAGGACGGAAGGCAGGGGCTACACCTTC.

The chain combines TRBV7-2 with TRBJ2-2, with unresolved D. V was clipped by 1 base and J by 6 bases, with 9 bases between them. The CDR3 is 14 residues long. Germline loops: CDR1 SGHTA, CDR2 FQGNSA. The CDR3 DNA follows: TGTGCCAGCAGCTTAGTCCCTTTCTCCGGGGAGCTGTTTTTT. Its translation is CASSLVPFSGELFF. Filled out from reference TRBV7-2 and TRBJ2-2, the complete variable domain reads GAGVSQSPSNKVTEKGKDVELRCDPISGHTALYWYRQSLGQGLEFLIYFQGNSAPDKSGLPSDRFSAERTGGSVSTLTIQRTQQEDSAVYLCASSLVPFSGELFFGEGSRLTVL.

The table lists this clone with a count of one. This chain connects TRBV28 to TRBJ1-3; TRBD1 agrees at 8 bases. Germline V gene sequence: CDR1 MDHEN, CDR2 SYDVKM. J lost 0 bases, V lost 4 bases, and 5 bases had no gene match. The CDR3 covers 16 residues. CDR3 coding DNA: TGTGCCAGCAGTTCCGGACAGGGCATCTCTGGAAACACCATATATTTT. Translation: CASSSGQGISGNTIYF.

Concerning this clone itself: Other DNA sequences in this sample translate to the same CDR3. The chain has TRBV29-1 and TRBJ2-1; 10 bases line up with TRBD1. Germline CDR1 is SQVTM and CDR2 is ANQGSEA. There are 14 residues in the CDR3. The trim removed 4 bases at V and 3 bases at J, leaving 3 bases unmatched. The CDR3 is CSVVRDRGYNEQFF. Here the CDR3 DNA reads TGCAGCGTTGTACGGGACAGGGGCTACAATGAGCAGTTCTTC.

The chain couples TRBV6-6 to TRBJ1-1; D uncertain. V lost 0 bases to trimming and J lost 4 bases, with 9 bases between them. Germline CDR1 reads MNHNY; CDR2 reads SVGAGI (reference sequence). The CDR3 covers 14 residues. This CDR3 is CASSYSRHFTEAFF. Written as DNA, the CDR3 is TGTGCCAGCAGTTACTCGAGGCACTTCACTGAAGCTTTCTTT.

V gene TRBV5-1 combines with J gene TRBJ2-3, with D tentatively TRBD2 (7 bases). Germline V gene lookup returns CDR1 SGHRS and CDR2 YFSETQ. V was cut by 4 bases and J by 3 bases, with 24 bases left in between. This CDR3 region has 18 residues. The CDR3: CASSTRRTGRAGTDTQYF. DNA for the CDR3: TGCGCCAGCAGCACCAGACGAACAGGGAGGGCCGGGACAGATACGCAGTATTTT.

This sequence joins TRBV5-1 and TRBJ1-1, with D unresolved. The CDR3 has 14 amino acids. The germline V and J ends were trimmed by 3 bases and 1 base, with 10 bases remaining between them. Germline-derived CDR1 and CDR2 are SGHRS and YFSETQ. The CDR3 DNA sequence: TGCGCCAGCAGCTGGTCCACAACGAACACTGAAGCTTTCTTT. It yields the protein CASSWSTTNTEAFF.

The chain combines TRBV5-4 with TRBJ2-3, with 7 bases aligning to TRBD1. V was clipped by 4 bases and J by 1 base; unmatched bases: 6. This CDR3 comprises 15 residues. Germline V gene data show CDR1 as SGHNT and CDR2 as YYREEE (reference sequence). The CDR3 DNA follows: TGTGCCAGCAGCCGGGCAGGGGGAGGCACAGATACGCAGTATTTT. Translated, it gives CASSRAGGGTDTQYF.

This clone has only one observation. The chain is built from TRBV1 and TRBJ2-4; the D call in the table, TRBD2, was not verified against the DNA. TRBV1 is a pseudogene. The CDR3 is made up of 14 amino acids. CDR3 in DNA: TGCACCAGCATCCCGCGGGACGACAAAAACATTCAGTACTTC. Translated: CTSIPRDDKNIQYF.

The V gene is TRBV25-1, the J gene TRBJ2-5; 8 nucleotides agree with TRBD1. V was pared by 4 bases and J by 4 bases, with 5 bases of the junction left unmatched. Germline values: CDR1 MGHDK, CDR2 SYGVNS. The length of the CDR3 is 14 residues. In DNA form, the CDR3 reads TGTGCCAGCAGTGTACCGGGACAGGTAGAGACCCAGTACTTC. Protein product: CASSVPGQVETQYF. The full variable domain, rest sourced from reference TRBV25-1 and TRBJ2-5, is EADIYQTPRYLVIGTGKKITLECSQTMGHDKMYWYQQDPGMELHLIHYSYGVNSTEKGDLSSESTVSRIRTEHFPLTLESARPSHTSQYLCASSVPGQVETQYFGPGTRLLVL.

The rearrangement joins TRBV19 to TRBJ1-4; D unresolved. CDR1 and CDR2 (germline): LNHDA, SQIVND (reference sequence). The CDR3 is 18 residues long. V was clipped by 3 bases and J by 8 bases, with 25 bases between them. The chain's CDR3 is CASSIHPVGQALREKLFF. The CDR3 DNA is TGTGCCAGTAGTATCCACCCGGTAGGGCAGGCCTTGCGGGAAAAACTGTTTTTT.

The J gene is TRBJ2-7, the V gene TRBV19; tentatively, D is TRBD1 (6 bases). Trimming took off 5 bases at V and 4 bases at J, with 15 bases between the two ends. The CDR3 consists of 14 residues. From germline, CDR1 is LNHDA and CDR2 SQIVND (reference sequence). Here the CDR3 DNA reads TGTGCCAGTAGTGGGAGACAGGACCCGTACGAGCAGTACTTC. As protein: CASSGRQDPYEQYF.

CDR3 coding DNA: TGTGCCAGCAGCGTAGCGGGACAGGGAAGCTCCTACGAGCAGTACTTC. Amino acid sequence: CASSVAGQGSSYEQYF. This chain connects TRBV9 to TRBJ2-7, with TRBD1 identical over 9 bases. The germline CDR1 and CDR2 sequences are SGDLS and YYNGEE. Trimming at V came to 0 bases and at J to 0 bases, leaving 4 bases not matched to a gene. The CDR3 totals 16 residues.

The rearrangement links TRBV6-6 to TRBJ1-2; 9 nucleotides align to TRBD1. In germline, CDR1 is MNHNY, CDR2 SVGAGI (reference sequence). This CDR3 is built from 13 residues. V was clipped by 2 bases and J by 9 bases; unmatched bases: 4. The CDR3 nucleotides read TGTGCCAGCAGTTACGGGGGACAGGGCAGCTACACCTTC. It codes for CASSYGGQGSYTF.